Sequencing of this T cell receptor (beta chain) was carried out in a study of cytomegalovirus exposure and HLA in healthy donors. For the study at large: Membership in the Caucasian-associated ancestry cluster was found for 81% of 350 to 450 genotyped donors.

Trimming cost V 6 bases and J 0 bases; bases outside gene matches: 8. The CDR3 has 15 amino acids. Germline V CDR1 and CDR2: MNHNY, SVGAGI (reference sequence). In regard to this clone: No antigen is known for it.

This PCR relied on a set of 60 Vbeta primers and 13 Jbeta primers. Sequenced by immunoSEQ multiplex PCR; TCRdb stores in-frame clones only, minus some. The sample lists roughly 98,000 clones; 60% to 75% were seen once. Notes on the study in general: There were reportedly fewer N-insertions in an Asian-associated ancestry cluster than the approximately 670-donor mean, in a later analysis.

This receptor was taken from a woman in her 70s in good health and CMV-seropositive. J is TRBJ2-7 and V is TRBV6-6; 7 nucleotides line up with TRBD2. Sequencing was done on a sample of PBMCs. The CDR3 here is CASSQPSGTSYEQYF. The DNA of the CDR3 is TGTGCCAGCAGCCAACCTAGCGGAACCTCCTACGAGCAGTACTTC.